The clone carrying this T cell receptor (beta chain) occurred a few times. This sample is part of a study of T-cell memory formation after mild COVID-19. TCRdb recomputed calls from the 5' RACE reads with MiXCR, one row per CDR3 protein. The sample carries some 86,000 distinct CDR3 sequences, about 23% recorded once. Germline assignment: CDR1 SEHNR and CDR2 FQNEAQ (reference sequence). The CDR3 contains 16 residues. Trimming pared 3 bases from V and 2 bases from J, leaving 16 bases between. The receptor was isolated from a man aged 18 to 30 who had mild COVID-19 (a few samples of this study predate the infection). Cell type and time point are not known. Source material: PBMCs or a T cell subset sorted from them (not recorded which). This sequence joins TRBV7-9 and TRBJ1-2; tentative D call: TRBD1 (6 bases). The CDR3 protein is CASSFLRSTGNYGYTF. In DNA, the CDR3 is TGTGCCAGCAGCTTCCTCCGTTCTACAGGGAACTATGGCTACACCTTC.